Listed below are T cell receptor beta chains from one sample, sequenced in a study of monozygotic twins with inflammatory bowel disease. TCRdb processed the 5' RACE reads again and assigns one entry to each CDR3 protein, with no DNA. This listing includes some 330,000 distinct CDR3 sequences. Sequenced: blood. These receptors were taken from a human donor with ulcerative colitis or Crohn's disease, or a healthy co-twin of an affected twin (not recorded which). The CDR3 runs from the conserved cysteine through the conserved F or W.

J gene | V gene | CDR3 protein
TRBJ1-2 | TRBV12-3/TRBV12-4 | CASSIRVGYGYTF
TRBJ2-7 | TRBV30 | CAWSRKIVPYEQYF
TRBJ2-2 | TRBV7-2 | CASSLFVVTGELFF
TRBJ2-3 | TRBV3-1 | CASSLSTSTDTQYF
TRBJ1-6 | TRBV20-1 | CSAHPRGNPYNSPLHF
TRBJ2-5 | TRBV20-1 | CSAKRDRQETQYF
TRBJ2-5 | TRBV28 | CASSLTYSRLIGTQYF
TRBJ1-5 | TRBV5-5 | CASSLEEHQPQHF
TRBJ2-7 | TRBV10-1 | CASSESRGSAYEQYF
TRBJ2-7 | TRBV7-2 | CASSLGWGYEQYF
TRBJ1-2 | TRBV7-9 | CASSLADRGYGYTF
TRBJ2-5 | TRBV30 | CAWCEGVAETQYF
TRBJ1-1 | TRBV6-1 | CASSVGDRVGTEAFF
TRBJ2-6 | TRBV12-3/TRBV12-4 | CASSTPSGANVLTF
TRBJ1-2 | TRBV10-3 | CAISPTSSANYGYTF